One and the same sample provided the 3 T cell receptor beta chains below, sequenced in a study of cytomegalovirus exposure and HLA in healthy donors. PCR used 60 Vbeta primers and 13 Jbeta primers. TCRdb's copy holds only in-frame clones and misses some; the assay was immunoSEQ multiplex PCR. This table has nearly 200,000 clones, about 76% appearing once. Sequencing was done on a sample of PBMCs. The origin of the receptors is a male donor in good health and CMV-seropositive.

DNA for the CDR3: TGTGCCAGTAGTAACCGGGACAGGGGGCTTGGCAATCAGCCCCAGCATTTT. Amino acids: CASSNRDRGLGNQPQHF. V and J are TRBV19 and TRBJ1-5; 12 bases align to TRBD1. The CDR3 has 17 amino acids. V shed 4 bases and J 2 bases; nucleotides not matched to a gene: 6. Germline CDR1 LNHDA, CDR2 SQIVND (reference sequence). The full variable domain, rest sourced from reference TRBV19 and TRBJ1-5, is DGGITQSPKYLFRKEGQNVTLSCEQNLNHDAMYWYRQDPGQGLRLIYYSQIVNDFQKGDIAEGYSVSREKKESFPLTVTSAQKNPTAFYLCASSNRDRGLGNQPQHFGDGTRLSIL.

The gene calls are TRBV7-2 and TRBJ1-4; tentative D call: TRBD1 (5 bases). Germline V gives CDR1 SGHTA, CDR2 FQGNSA. V lost 7 bases and J lost 7, with 13 bases in between. This CDR3 region has 13 residues. The CDR3 DNA reads TGTGCCAGCACTCGGGGGGTTACTGAAAAACTGTTTTTT. As protein: CASTRGVTEKLFF.

The chain employs TRBV11-2 and TRBJ1-5; 8 nucleotides line up with TRBD1. This CDR3 contains 14 residues. V was clipped by 2 bases and J by 6 bases; unmatched bases: 3. Per the germline V gene, CDR1 is SGHAT and CDR2 is FQNNGV. For the CDR3, the DNA is TGTGCCAGCAGCTTACAACAGGGGGGTCAGCCCCAGCATTTT. Protein sequence: CASSLQQGGQPQHF. Together with reference TRBV11-2 and TRBJ1-5, the CDR3 gives the full variable domain: EAGVAQSPRYKIIEKRQSVAFWCNPISGHATLYWYQQILGQGPKLLIQFQNNGVVDDSQLPKDRFSAERLKGVDSTLKIQPAKLEDSAVYLCASSLQQGGQPQHFGDGTRLSIL.